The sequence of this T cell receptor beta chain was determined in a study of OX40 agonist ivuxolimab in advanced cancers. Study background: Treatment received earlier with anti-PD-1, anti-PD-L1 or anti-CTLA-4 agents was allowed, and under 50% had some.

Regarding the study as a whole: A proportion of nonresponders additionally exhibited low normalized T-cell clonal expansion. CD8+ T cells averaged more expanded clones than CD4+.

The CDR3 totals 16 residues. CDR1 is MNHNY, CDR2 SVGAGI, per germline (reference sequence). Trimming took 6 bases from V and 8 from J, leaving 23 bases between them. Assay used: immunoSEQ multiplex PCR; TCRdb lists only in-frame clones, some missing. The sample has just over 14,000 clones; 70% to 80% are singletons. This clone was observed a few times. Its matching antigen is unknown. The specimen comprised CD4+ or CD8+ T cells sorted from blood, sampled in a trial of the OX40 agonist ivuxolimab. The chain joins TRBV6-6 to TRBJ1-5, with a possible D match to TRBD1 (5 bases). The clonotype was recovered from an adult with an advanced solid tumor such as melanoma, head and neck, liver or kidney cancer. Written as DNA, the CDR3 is TGTGCCAGCAGCCCGAAAACCGGGACTGGACTGGAGCCCCAGCATTTT. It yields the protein CASSPKTGTGLEPQHF.